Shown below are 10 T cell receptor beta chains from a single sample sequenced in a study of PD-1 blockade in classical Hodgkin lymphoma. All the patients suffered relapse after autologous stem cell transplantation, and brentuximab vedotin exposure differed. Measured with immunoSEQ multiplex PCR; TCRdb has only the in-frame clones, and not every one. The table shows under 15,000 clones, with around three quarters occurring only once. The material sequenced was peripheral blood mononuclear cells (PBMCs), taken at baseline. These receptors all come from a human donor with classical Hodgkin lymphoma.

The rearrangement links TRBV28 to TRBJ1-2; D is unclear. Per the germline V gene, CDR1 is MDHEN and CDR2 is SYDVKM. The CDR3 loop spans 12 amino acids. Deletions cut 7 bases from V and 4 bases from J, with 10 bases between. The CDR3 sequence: CASNAAIYGYTF. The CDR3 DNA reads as TGTGCCAGCAATGCCGCGATCTATGGCTACACCTTC.

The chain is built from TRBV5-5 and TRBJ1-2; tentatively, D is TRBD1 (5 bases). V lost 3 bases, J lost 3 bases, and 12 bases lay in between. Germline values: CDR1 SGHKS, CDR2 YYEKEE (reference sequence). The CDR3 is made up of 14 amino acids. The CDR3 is CASSSLEGHYGYTF. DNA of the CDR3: TGTGCCAGCAGCTCCCTGGAGGGGCACTATGGCTACACCTTC.

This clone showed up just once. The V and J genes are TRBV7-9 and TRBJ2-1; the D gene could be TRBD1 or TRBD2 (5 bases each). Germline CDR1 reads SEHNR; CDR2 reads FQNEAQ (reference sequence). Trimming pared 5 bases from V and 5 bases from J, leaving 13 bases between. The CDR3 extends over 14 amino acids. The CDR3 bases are TGTGCCAGCAGCGAAAGTTGGGGGAACAATGAGCAGTTCTTC. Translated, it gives CASSESWGNNEQFF.

This chain's CDR3 is CAISGSTDTQYF. The CDR3 DNA reads as TGTGCCATCAGTGGTAGCACAGATACGCAGTATTTT. The rearrangement uses TRBV10-3 and TRBJ2-3; D call uncertain. In germline, CDR1 is ENHRY, CDR2 SYGVKD. The CDR3 length is 12 residues. V was pared by 4 bases and J by 0 bases, with 2 bases between.

The CDR3 here is CASSLMAADTQYF. CDR3 nucleotide sequence: TGTGCCAGCAGCTTGATGGCGGCAGATACGCAGTATTTT. J is TRBJ2-3 and V is TRBV5-4; D unclear. Germline loops: CDR1 SGHNT, CDR2 YYREEE (reference sequence). This CDR3 has 13 amino acids. V dropped 1 base and J dropped 4 bases, with 7 bases sitting between them.

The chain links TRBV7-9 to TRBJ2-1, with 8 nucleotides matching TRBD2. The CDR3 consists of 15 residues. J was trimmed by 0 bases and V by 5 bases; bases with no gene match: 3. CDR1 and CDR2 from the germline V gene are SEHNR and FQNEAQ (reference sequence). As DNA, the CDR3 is TGTGCCAGCAGCCTTAGCGGGGCCTCCTACAATGAGCAGTTCTTC. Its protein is CASSLSGASYNEQFF. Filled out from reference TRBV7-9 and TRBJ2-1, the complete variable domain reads DTGVSQNPRHKITKRGQNVTFRCDPISEHNRLYWYRQTLGQGPEFLTYFQNEAQLEKSRLLSDRFSAERPKGSFSTLEIQRTEQGDSAMYLCASSLSGASYNEQFFGPGTRLTVL.

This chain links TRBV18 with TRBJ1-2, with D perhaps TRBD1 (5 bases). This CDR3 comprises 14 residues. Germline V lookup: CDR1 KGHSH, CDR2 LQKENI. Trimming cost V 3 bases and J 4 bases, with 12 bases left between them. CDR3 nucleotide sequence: TGTGCCAGCTCACCCCCGACAGAGAGCTATGGCTACACCTTC. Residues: CASSPPTESYGYTF.

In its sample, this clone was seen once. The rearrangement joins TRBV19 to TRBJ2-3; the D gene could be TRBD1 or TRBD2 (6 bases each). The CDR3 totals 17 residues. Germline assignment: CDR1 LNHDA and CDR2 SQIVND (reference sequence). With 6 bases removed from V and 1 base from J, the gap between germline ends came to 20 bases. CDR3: CASRLRGPGGRTDTQYF. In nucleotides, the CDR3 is TGTGCCAGTAGACTTAGAGGACCCGGGGGCCGCACAGATACGCAGTATTTT.

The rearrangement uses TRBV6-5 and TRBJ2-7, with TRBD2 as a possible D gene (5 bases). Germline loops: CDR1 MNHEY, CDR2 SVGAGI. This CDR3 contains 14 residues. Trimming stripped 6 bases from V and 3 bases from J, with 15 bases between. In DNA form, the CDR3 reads TGTGCCAGCAGGGCAAACGGGGTCATCTACGAGCAGTACTTC. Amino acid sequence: CASRANGVIYEQYF.

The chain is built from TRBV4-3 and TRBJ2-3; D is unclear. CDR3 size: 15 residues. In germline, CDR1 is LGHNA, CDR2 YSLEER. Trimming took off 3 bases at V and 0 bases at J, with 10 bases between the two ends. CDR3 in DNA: TGCGCCAGCAGCCAGACACCAGCTAGCACAGATACGCAGTATTTT. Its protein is CASSQTPASTDTQYF.